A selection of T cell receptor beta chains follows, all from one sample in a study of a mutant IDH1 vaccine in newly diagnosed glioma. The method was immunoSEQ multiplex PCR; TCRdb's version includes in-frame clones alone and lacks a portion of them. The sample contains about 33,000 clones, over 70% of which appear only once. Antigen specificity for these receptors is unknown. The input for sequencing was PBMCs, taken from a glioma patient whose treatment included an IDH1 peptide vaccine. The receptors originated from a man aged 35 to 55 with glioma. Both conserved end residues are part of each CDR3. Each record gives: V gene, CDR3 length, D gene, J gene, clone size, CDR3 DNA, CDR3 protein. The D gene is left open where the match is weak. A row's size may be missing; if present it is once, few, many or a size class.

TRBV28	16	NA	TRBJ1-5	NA	TGTGCCAGCAGCCCGGGGGGCGGGGATGGGCATCAGCCCCAGCATTTT	CASSPGGGDGHQPQHF
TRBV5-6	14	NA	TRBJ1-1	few	TGTGCCAGCAGTTCCGGGTCCTGGGGCACTGAAGCTTTCTTT	CASSSGSWGTEAFF
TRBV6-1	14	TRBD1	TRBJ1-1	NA	TGTGCCAGCATCGCGACAGGGAGGATTCCTGAAGCTTTCTTT	CASIATGRIPEAFF
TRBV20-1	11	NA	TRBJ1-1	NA	TGCAGTGCTAGAGGGGGGGCTGAAGCTTTCTTT	CSARGGAEAFF
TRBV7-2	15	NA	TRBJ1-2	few	TGTGCCAGCAGCCCCGGGACCCGCCTAATCGGTGGCTACACCTTC	CASSPGTRLIGGYTF
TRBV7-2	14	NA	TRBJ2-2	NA	TGTGCCAGCAGCAAGGGACACATCAGGGGGGAGCTGTTTTTT	CASSKGHIRGELFF
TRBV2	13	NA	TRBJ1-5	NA	TGTGCCAGCACGCAGGAGAGGGCTCAGCCCCAGCATTTT	CASTQERAQPQHF
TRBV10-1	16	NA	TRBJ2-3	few	TGCGCCAGCAGTGAGCCCAGAGGGCCGGGCACAGATACGCAGTATTTT	CASSEPRGPGTDTQYF
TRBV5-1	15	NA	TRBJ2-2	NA	TGCGCCAGCAGCCTGGGAGAGGGACGGTCCGGGGAGCTGTTTTTT	CASSLGEGRSGELFF
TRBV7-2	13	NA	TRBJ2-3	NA	TGTGCCAGCAGCCTCCTCCTAACAGATACGCAGTATTTT	CASSLLLTDTQYF
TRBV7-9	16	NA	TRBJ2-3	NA	TGTGCCAGCAGCTCAACCTCAAGTCCAAGCACAGATACGCAGTATTTT	CASSSTSSPSTDTQYF
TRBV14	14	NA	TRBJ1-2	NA	TGTGCCAGCAGCCAAGGCAAGGCTTCTGGTGGCTACACCTTC	CASSQGKASGGYTF
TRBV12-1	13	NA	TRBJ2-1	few	TGTGCCAGCAGCTTAAAACAATACAATGAGCAGTTCTTC	CASSLKQYNEQFF
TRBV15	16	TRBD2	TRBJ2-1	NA	TGTGCCACCAGCAGTCTAGCGGGAGGGTCCTACAATGAGCAGTTCTTC	CATSSLAGGSYNEQFF
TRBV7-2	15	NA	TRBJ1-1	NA	TGTGCCAGCGGAGGGGGGCCAGGGGTTGGTACTGAAGCTTTCTTT	CASGGGPGVGTEAFF
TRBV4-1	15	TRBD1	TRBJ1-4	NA	TGCGCCAGCAGCAAGGGGACAGGGGGTTATGAAAAACTGTTTTTT	CASSKGTGGYEKLFF
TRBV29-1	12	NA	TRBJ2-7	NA	TGCAGCGTGGGGGAACGATTGGGCGAGCAGTACTTC	CSVGERLGEQYF
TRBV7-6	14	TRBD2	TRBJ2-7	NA	TGTGCCAGCAGCCCGGGACTACGCTCCTACGAGCAGTACTTC	CASSPGLRSYEQYF
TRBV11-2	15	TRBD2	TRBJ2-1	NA	TGTGCCAGCAGCTTAGCTAGCGGGTGGGTCGATGAGCAGTTCTTC	CASSLASGWVDEQFF
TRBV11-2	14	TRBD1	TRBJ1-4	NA	TGTGCCAGCAGCCTCGGGACAGAGAATGAAAAACTGTTTTTT	CASSLGTENEKLFF
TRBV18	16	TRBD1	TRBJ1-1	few	TGTGCCAGCTCACCAAATTCCGGGACAGGGGGCTCTGAAGCTTTCTTT	CASSPNSGTGGSEAFF
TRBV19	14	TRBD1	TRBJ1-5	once	TGTGCCAGTAGTATAGGACAGGGCGATCAGCCCCAGCATTTT	CASSIGQGDQPQHF
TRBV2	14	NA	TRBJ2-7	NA	TGTGCCAGCAGTGAAGCGGTCGGGAGCTACGAGCAGTACTTC	CASSEAVGSYEQYF
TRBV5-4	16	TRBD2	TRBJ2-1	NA	TGTGCCAGCAGCATAGGGACTAGCGGGAGTTTTAGTGAGCAGTTCTTC	CASSIGTSGSFSEQFF
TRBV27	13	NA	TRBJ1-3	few	TGTGCCAGCGCCTTGCGCTCTGGAAACACCATATATTTT	CASALRSGNTIYF
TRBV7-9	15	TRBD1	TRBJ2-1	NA	TGTGCCAGCAGCCAGGGACAGACTTCCTACAATGAGCAGTTCTTC	CASSQGQTSYNEQFF
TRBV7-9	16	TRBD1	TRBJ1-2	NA	TGTGCCAGCAGCTTTTACCGACAGGGGAGCAACTATGGCTACACCTTC	CASSFYRQGSNYGYTF
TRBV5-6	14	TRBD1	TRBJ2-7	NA	TGTGCCAGCAGCTTAGGACAGGGAGCCTACGAGCAGTACTTC	CASSLGQGAYEQYF
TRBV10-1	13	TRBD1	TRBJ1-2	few	TGCGCCAGCAGTGAGGGACAGGGGAATGGCTACACCTTC	CASSEGQGNGYTF
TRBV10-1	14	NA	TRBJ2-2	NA	TGCGCCAGCAGTGGAAATCCGAACACCGGGGAGCTGTTTTTT	CASSGNPNTGELFF
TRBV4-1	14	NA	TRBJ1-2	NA	TGCGCCAGCAGCCAAGGACCCACCCCCTATGGCTACACCTTC	CASSQGPTPYGYTF
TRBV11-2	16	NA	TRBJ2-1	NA	TGTGCCAGCAGCGATACGTCTTGGACTGAAAGCGATGAGCAGTTCTTC	CASSDTSWTESDEQFF
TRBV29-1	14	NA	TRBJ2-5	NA	TGCAGCGTCCGAGGGTGGGCTCGAGGAGAGACCCAGTACTTC	CSVRGWARGETQYF
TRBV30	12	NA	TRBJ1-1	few	TGTGCCTGGAGCCCAACCAACACTGAAGCTTTCTTT	CAWSPTNTEAFF
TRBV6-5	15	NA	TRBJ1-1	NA	TGTGCCAGCAGTTACGAAGGGGGGGTTAACACTGAAGCTTTCTTT	CASSYEGGVNTEAFF
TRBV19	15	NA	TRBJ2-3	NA	TGTGCCAGTACCCCTATGTCCGGGAGCGCAGATACGCAGTATTTT	CASTPMSGSADTQYF
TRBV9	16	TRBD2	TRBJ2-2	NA	TGTGCCAGCAGCGTGGGACTAGCGGGAGGGACCGGGGAGCTGTTTTTT	CASSVGLAGGTGELFF
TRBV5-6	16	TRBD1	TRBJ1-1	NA	TGTGCCAGCAGTCGTGGGACAGGTAGACCGAACACTGAAGCTTTCTTT	CASSRGTGRPNTEAFF
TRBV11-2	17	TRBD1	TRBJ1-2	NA	TGTGCCAGCAGCTTAGGGTGGTTGGGGGACAGCAACTATGGCTACACCTTC	CASSLGWLGDSNYGYTF
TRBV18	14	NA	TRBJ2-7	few	TGTGCCAGCTCACCACAGTTGGGTCTGGACGAGCAGTACTTC	CASSPQLGLDEQYF
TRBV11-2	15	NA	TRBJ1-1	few	TGTGCCAGCAGCCTAACCTCCTTACTACCGGGGGAAGCTTTCTTT	CASSLTSLLPGEAFF
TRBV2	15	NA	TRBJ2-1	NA	TGTGCCAGCAGTGGATCACAAAAAGCCAGCAATGAGCAGTTCTTC	CASSGSQKASNEQFF
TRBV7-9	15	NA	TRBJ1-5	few	TGTGCCAGCAGCTTAGAAGGACCGAGGAATCAGCCCCAGCATTTT	CASSLEGPRNQPQHF
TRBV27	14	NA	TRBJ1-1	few	TGTGCCAGCAATCGCCTTGGCATGAACACTGAAGCTTTCTTT	CASNRLGMNTEAFF
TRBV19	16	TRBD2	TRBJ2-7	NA	TGTGCCAGTAGTGCGACTAGCGGGAGGAGCGGTGGCGAGCAGTACTTC	CASSATSGRSGGEQYF
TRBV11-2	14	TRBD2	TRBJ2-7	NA	TGTGCCAGCAGCTTGGTTGCGGGAGTCTACGAGCAGTACTTC	CASSLVAGVYEQYF
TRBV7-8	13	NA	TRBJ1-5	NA	TGTGCCAGCAGCTTAGGCCGCGATCAGCCCCAGCATTTT	CASSLGRDQPQHF
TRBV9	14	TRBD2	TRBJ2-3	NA	TGTGCCAGCAGCCTGACTAGCCCCACAGATACGCAGTATTTT	CASSLTSPTDTQYF
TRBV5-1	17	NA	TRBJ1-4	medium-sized	TGCGCCAGCAGCTTGGGGCCGGGACCCTTGTCAAATGAAAAACTGTTTTTT	CASSLGPGPLSNEKLFF
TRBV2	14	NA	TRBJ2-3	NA	TGTGCCAGCAGTGAAGCAATAGCCGCTGATACGCAGTATTTT	CASSEAIAADTQYF